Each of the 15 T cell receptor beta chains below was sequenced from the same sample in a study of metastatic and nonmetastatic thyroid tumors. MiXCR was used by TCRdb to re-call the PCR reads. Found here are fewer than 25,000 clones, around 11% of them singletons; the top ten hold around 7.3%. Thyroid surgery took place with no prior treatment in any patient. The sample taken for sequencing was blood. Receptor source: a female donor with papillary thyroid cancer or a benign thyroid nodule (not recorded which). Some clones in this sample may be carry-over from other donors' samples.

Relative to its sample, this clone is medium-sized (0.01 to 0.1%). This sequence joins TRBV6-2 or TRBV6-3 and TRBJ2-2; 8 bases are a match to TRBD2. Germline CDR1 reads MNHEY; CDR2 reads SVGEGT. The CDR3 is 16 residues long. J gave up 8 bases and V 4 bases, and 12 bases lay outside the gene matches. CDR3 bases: TGTGCCAGCAGTTCCCGAAAAGCGGGAGCTATGGGGGAGCTGTTTTTT. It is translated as CASSSRKAGAMGELFF.

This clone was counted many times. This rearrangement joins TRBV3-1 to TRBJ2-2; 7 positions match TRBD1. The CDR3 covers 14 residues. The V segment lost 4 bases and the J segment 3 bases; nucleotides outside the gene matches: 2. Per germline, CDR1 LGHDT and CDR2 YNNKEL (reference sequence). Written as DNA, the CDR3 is TGTGCCAGCAGCCCCGGGACAGACACCGGGGAGCTGTTTTTT. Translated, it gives CASSPGTDTGELFF.

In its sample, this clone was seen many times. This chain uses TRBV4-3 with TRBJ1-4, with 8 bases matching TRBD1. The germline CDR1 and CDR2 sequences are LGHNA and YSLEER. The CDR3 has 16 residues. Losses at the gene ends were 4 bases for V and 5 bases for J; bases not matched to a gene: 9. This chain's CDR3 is CASSPTYRGTNEKLFF. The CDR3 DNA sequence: TGCGCCAGCAGCCCCACTTACAGGGGGACGAATGAAAAACTGTTTTTT.

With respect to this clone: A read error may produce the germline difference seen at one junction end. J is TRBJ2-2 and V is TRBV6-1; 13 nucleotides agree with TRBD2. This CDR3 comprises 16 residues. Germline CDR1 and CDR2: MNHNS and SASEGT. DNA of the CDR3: TGTGCCAGCAGTGGACTAGCGGGAGGTAACACCTGGGAGCTGTTTTTT. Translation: CASSGLAGGNTWELFF.

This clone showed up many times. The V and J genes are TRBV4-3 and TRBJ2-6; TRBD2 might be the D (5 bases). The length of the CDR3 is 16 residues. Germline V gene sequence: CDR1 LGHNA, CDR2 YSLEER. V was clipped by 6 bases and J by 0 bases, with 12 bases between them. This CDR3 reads CASRKTGSSGANVLTF. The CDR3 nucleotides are TGCGCCAGCAGGAAGACGGGGAGCTCTGGGGCCAACGTCCTGACTTTC.

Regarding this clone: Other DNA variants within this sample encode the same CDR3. CDR3 DNA: TGTGCCAGCAGTTTCGGGACTAGCGGTTACGAGCAGTACTTC. Translated: CASSFGTSGYEQYF. V usage is TRBV27 and J usage is TRBJ2-7, with TRBD2 matching over 11 bases. With V trimmed by 3 bases and J by 4 bases, 2 bases remained unmatched. Germline CDR1 and CDR2: MNHEY and SMNVEV (reference sequence). This CDR3 comprises 14 residues.

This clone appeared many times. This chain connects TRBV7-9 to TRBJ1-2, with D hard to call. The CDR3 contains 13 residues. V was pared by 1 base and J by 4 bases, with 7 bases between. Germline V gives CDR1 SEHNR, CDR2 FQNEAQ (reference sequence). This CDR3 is CASSLDTLYGYTF. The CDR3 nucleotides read TGTGCCAGCAGCTTAGACACCCTCTATGGCTACACCTTC.

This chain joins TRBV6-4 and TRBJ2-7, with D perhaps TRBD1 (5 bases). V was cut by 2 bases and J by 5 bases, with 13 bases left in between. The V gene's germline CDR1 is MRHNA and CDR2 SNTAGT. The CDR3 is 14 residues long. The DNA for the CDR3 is TGTGCCAGCAGTGACAGCTCTGGGGCCAACGAGCAGTACTTC. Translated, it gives CASSDSSGANEQYF.

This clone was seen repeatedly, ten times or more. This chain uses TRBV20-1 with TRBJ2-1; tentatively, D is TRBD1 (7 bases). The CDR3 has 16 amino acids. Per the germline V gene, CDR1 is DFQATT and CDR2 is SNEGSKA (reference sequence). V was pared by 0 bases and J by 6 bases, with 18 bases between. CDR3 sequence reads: CSARDQSQGDSNEQFF. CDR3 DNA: TGCAGTGCTAGAGATCAATCGCAGGGGGACTCCAATGAGCAGTTCTTC.

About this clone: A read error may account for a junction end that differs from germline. CDR3 loop: CSSRSVSRGPGTEAFF. CDR3 DNA: TGTTCCAGCAGATCAGTCTCAAGGGGGCCCGGGACTGAAGCTTTCTTT. The rearrangement uses TRBV6-1 and TRBJ1-1, with 7 nucleotides matching TRBD1. The CDR3 is 16 amino acids. Germline V CDR1 and CDR2: MNHNS, SASEGT.

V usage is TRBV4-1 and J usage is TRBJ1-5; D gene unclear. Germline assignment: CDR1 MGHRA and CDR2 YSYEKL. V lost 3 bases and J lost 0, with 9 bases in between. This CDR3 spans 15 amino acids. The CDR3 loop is CASSQRENSNQPQHF. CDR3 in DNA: TGCGCCAGCAGCCAGAGGGAGAATAGCAATCAGCCCCAGCATTTT.

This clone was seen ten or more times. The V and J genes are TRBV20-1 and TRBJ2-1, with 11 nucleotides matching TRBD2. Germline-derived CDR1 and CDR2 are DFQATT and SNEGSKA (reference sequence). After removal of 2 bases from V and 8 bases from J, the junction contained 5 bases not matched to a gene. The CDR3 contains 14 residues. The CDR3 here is CSARSLAGGYEQFF. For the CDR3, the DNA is TGCAGTGCTAGATCTCTAGCGGGAGGTTATGAGCAGTTCTTC.

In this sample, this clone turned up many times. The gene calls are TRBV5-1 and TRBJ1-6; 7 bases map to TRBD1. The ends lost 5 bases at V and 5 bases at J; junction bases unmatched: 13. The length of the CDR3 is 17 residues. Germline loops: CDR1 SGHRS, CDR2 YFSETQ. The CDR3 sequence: CASSLRSGTANNSPLHF. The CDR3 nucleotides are TGCGCCAGCAGTTTAAGAAGCGGGACAGCGAATAATTCACCCCTCCACTTT.

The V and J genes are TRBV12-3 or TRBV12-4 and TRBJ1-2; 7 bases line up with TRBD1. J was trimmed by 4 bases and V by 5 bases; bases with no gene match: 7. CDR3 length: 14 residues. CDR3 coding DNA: TGTGCCAGCAGTCTAAGACAGGGATCCTATGGCTACACCTTC. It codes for CASSLRQGSYGYTF.

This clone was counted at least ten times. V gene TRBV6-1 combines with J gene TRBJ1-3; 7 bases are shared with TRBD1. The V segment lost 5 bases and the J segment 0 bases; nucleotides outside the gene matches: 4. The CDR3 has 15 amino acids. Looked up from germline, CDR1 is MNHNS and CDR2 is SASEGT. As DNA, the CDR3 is TGTGCCAGCAGTCGACAGGGAGACTCTGGAAACACCATATATTTT. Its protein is CASSRQGDSGNTIYF.